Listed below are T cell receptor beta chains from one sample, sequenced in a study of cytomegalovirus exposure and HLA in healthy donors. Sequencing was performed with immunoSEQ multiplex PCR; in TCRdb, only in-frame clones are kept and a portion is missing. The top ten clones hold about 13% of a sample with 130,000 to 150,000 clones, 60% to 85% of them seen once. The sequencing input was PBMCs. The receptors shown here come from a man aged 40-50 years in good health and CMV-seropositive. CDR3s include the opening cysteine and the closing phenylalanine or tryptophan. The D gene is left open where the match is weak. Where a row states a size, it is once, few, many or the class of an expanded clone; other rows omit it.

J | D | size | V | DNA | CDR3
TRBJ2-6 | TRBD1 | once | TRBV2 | TGTGCCAGCAGTGAATTTTTAGGGGGCCTTACGGGATCTGGGGCCAACGTCCTGACTTTC | CASSEFLGGLTGSGANVLTF
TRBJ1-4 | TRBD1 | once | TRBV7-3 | TGTGCCAGCAGCCCAGGGGGGACTAATGAAAAACTGTTTTTT | CASSPGGTNEKLFF
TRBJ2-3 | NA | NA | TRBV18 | TGTGCCAGCTCACCAGCTACCCACACAGATACGCAGTATTTT | CASSPATHTDTQYF
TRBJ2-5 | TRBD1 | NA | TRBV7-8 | TGTGCCAGCAGCGAGACAGGGGGCGAGGAGACCCAGTACTTC | CASSETGGEETQYF
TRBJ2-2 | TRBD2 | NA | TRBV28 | TGTGCCAGCAGTTCCCCGGGACTAAGTACCGGGGAGCTGTTTTTT | CASSSPGLSTGELFF
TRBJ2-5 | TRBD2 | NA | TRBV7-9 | TGTGCCAGCAGCCGCGCAAGCGGGAGTGTGGAGACCCAGTACTTC | CASSRASGSVETQYF
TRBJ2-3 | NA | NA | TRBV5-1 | TGCGCCAGCAGCTGGGGACTGAAAGGCACAGATACGCAGTATTTT | CASSWGLKGTDTQYF
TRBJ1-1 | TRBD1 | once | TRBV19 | TGTGCCAGTAGTAGGACAGGGGACACTGAAGCTTTCTTT | CASSRTGDTEAFF
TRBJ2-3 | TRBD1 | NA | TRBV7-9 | TGTGCCAGCAGCTTGAGAGGGGGCGCAGATACGCAGTATTTT | CASSLRGGADTQYF
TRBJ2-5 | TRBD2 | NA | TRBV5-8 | TGTGCCAGCAGCTTGGGCGGAGATACTAGCGGAGCGGGGGGGACCCAGTACTTC | CASSLGGDTSGAGGTQYF